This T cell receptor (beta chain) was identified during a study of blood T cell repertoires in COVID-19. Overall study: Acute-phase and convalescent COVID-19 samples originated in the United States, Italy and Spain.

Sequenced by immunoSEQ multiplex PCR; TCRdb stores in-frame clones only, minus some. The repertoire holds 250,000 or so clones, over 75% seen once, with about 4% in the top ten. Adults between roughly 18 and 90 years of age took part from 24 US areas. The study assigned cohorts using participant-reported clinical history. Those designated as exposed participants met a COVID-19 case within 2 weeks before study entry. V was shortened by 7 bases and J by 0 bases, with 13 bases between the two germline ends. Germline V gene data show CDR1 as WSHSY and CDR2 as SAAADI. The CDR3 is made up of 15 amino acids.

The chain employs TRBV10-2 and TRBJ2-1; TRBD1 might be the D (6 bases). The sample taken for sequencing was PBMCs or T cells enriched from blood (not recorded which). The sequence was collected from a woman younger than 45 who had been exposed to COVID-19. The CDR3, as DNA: TGCGCCAGCACCCACGACAGGAGCTCCTACAATGAGCAGTTCTTC. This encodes CASTHDRSSYNEQFF.